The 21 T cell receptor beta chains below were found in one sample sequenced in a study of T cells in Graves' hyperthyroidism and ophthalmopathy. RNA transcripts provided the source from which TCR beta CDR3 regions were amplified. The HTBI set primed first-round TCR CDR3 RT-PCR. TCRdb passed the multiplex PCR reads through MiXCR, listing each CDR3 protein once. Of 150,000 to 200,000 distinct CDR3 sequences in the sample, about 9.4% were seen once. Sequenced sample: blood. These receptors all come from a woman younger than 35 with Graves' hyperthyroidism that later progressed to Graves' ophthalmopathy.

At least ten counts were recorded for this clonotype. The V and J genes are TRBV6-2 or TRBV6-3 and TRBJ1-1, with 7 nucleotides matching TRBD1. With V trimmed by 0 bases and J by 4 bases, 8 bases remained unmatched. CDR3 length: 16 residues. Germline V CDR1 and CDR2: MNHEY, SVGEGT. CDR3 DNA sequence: TGTGCCAGCAGTTACTCGAATCGACAGGGTCCCACTGAAGCTTTCTTT. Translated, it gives CASSYSNRQGPTEAFF.

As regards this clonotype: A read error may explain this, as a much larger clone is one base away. The CDR3 nucleotides are TGTGCCAGCAGCGTAGGTTCCATGAACACTGAAGCTCTCTTT. Amino acid sequence: CASSVGSMNTEALF. The chain links TRBV9 to TRBJ1-1; D unresolved. The germline V gene has CDR1 SGDLS and CDR2 YYNGEE. The CDR3 covers 14 residues. The complete variable domain, with remaining parts taken from reference TRBV9 and TRBJ1-1, reads DSGVTQTPKHLITATGQRVTLRCSPRSGDLSVYWYQQSLDQGLQFLIQYYNGEERAKGNILERFSAQQFPDLHSELNLSSLELGDSALYFCASSVGSMNTEALFGQGTRLTVV.

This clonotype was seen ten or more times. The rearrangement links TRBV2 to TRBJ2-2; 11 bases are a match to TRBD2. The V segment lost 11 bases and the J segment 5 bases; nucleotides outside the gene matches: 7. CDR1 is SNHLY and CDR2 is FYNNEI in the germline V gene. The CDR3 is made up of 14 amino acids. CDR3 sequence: CAGTTSGKTGELFF. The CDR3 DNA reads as TGTGCCGGAACGACTAGCGGGAAGACCGGGGAGCTGTTTTTT.

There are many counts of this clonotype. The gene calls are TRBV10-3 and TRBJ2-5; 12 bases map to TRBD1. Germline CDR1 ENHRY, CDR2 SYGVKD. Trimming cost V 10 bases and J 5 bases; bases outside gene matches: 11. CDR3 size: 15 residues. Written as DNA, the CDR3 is TGTGCCACCAATTCCGGGACAGGGGGCCGGGAGACCCAGTACTTC. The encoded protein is CATNSGTGGRETQYF.

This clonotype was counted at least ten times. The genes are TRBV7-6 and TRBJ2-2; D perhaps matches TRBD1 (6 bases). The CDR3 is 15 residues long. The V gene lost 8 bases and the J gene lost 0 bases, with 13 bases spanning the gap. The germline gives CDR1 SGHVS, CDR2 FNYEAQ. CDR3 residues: CASAGDPTNTGELFF. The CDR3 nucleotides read TGTGCCAGCGCAGGGGACCCGACGAACACCGGGGAGCTGTTTTTT.

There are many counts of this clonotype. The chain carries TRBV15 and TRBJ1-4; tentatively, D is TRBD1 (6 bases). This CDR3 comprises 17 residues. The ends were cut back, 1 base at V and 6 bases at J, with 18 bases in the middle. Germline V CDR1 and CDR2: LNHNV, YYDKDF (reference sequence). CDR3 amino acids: CATSRVRTVGRDEKLFF. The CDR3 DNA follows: TGTGCCACCAGCAGAGTTCGGACAGTTGGTCGAGATGAAAAACTGTTTTTT.

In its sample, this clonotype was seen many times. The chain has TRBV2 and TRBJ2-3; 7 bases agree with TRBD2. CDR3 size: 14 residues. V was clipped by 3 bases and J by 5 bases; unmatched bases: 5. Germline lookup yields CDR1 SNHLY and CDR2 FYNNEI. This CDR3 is CASSETVAGDTQYF. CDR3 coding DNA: TGTGCCAGCAGTGAGACGGTAGCGGGAGATACGCAGTATTTT.

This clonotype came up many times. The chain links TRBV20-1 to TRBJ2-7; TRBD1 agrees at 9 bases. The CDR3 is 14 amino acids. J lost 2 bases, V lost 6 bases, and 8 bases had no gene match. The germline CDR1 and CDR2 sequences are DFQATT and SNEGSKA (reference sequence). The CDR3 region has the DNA TGCAGTGCCCTAAGGACAGGGGATCCCTACGAGCAGTACTTC. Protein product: CSALRTGDPYEQYF.

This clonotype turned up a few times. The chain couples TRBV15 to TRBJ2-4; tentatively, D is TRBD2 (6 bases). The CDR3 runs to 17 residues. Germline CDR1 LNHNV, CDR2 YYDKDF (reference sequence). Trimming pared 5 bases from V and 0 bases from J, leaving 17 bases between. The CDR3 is CATSPAGSPLAKNIQYF. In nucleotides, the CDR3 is TGTGCCACCAGCCCCGCGGGGAGCCCGTTAGCCAAAAACATTCAGTACTTC.

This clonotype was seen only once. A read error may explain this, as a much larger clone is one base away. The chain's CDR3 is CASSSDGSTEAFF. Written as DNA, the CDR3 is TGCGCCAGCAGCTCCGACGGGAGCACTGAAGCTTTCTTT. The rearrangement joins TRBV5-1 to TRBJ1-1; D is uncertain. Per germline, CDR1 SGHRS and CDR2 YFSETQ. CDR3 length: 13 residues. The V end lost 3 bases, the J end lost 4 bases, and 10 bases lay between the germline ends.

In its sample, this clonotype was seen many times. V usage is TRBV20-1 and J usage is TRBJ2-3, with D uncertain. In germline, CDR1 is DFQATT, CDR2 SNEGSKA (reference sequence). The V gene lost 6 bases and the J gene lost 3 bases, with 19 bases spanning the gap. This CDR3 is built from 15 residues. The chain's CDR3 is CSASSGLEPTDTQYF. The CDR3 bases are TGCAGTGCCTCTTCCGGGCTAGAGCCGACAGATACGCAGTATTTT.

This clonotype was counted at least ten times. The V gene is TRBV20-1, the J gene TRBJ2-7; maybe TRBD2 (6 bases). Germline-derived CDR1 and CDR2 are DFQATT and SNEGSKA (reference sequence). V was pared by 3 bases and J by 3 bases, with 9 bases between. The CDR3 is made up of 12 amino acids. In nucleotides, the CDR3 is TGCAGTGCTAGTTTGGAGGGCTACGAGCAGTACTTC. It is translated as CSASLEGYEQYF.

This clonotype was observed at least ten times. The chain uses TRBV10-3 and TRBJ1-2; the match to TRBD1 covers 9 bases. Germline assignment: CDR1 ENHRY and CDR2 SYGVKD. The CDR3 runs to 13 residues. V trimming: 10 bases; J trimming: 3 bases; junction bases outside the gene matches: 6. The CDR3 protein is CANSRTGDYGYTF. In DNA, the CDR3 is TGTGCCAACTCTCGGACAGGGGACTATGGCTACACCTTC.

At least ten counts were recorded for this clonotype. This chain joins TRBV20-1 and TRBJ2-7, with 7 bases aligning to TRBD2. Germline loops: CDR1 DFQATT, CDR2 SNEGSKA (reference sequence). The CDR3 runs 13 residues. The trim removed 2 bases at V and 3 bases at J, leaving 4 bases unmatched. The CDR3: CSARPLAGYEQYF. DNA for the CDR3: TGCAGTGCTAGACCATTAGCGGGCTACGAGCAGTACTTC.

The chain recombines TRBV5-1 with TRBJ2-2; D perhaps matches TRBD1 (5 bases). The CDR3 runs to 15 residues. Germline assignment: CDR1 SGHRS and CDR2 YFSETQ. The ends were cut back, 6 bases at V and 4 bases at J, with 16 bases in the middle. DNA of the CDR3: TGCGCCAGCACCAACCTCAGGGTAGGCACCGGGGAGCTGTTTTTT. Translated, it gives CASTNLRVGTGELFF. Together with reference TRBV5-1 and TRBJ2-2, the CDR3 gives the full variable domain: KAGVTQTPRYLIKTRGQQVTLSCSPISGHRSVSWYQQTPGQGLQFLFEYFSETQRNKGNFPGRFSGRQFSNSRSEMNVSTLELGDSALYLCASTNLRVGTGELFFGEGSRLTVL.

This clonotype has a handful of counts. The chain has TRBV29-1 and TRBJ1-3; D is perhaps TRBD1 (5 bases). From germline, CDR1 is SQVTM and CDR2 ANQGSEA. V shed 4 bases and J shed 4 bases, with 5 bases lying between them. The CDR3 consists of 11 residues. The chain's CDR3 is CSVGQGNTIYF. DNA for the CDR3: TGCAGCGTTGGACAGGGAAACACCATATATTTT. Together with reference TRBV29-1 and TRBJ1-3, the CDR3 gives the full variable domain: SAVISQKPSRDICQRGTSLTIQCQVDSQVTMMFWYRQQPGQSLTLIATANQGSEATYESGFVIDKFPISRPNLTFSTLTVSNMSPEDSSIYLCSVGQGNTIYFGEGSWLTVV.

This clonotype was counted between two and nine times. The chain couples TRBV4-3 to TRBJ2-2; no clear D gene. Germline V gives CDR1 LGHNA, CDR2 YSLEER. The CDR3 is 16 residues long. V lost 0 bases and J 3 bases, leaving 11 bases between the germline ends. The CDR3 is CASSQDYGMDTGELFF. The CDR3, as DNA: TGCGCCAGCAGCCAAGATTACGGCATGGACACCGGGGAGCTGTTTTTT.

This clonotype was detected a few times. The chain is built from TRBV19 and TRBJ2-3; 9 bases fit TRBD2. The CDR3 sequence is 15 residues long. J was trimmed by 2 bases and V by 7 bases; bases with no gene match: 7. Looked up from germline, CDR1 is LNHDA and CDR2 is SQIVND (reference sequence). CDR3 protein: CASTSGEGYTDTQYF. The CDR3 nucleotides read TGTGCCAGTACTAGCGGGGAGGGGTACACAGATACGCAGTATTTT.

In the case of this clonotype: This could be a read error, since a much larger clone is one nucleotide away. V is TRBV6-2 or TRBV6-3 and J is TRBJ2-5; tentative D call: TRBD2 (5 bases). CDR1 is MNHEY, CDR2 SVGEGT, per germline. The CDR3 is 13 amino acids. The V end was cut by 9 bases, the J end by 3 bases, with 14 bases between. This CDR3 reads CASTEGAEETQYF. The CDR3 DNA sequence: TGTGCCAGTACAGAGGGCGCGGAAGAGACCCAGTACTTC.

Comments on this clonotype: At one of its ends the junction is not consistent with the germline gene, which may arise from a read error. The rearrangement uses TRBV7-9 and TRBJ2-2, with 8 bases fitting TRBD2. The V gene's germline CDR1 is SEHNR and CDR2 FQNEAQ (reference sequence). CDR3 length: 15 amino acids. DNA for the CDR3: TGTGGCAGCAGCGGACCGGGGGGGCCCACCGGGGAGCTGTTTTTT. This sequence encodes CGSSGPGGPTGELFF.

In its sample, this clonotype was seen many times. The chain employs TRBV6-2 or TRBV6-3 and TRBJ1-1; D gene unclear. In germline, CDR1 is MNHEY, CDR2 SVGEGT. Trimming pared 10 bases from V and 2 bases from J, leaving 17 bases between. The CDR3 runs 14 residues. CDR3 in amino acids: CATSRIAANTEAFF. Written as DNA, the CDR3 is TGTGCCACCTCAAGGATTGCGGCTAACACTGAAGCTTTCTTT.